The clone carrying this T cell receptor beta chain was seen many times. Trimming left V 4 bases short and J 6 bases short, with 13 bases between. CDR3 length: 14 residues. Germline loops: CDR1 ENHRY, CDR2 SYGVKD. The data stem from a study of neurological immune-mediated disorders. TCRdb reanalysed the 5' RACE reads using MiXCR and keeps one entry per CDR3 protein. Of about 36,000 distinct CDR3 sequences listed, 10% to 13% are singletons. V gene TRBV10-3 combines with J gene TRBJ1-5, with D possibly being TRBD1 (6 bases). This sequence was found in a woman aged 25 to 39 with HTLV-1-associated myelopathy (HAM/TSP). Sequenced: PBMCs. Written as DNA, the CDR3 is TGTGCCATCAGTGTTTCAGGGGAGAGTCAGCCCCAGCATTTT. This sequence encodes CAISVSGESQPQHF.